This T cell receptor beta chain was recorded in a study of long-term antiretroviral therapy in people with HIV. Looking at the study overall: In the earliest collections, sampling predates the 2015 immediate-ART recommendation by about a decade. Study-level findings and limits: Transplant-donor-level diversity was not reached after ART, though diversity increased.

Researchers ran immunoSEQ v3.0 at survey level. Assay: immunoSEQ multiplex PCR; the TCRdb copy retains only in-frame clones and omits some. The sample lists about 24,000 clones; roughly 86% were seen once. The CDR3 covers 13 residues. From germline, CDR1 is SGHRS and CDR2 YFSETQ. V lost 4 bases to trimming and J lost 6 bases, with 14 bases between them. As to this clone: Its antigen is unknown.

The clonotype comes from a man aged 50 or older with HIV. J is TRBJ2-7 and V is TRBV5-1; D is perhaps TRBD1 or TRBD2 (5 bases each). The specimen was unsorted PBMCs, collected 1.8 years before starting antiretroviral therapy. The CDR3 loop reads CASSQTGTREQYF. The CDR3 DNA sequence: TGCGCCAGCAGCCAAACCGGGACGCGCGAGCAGTACTTC.